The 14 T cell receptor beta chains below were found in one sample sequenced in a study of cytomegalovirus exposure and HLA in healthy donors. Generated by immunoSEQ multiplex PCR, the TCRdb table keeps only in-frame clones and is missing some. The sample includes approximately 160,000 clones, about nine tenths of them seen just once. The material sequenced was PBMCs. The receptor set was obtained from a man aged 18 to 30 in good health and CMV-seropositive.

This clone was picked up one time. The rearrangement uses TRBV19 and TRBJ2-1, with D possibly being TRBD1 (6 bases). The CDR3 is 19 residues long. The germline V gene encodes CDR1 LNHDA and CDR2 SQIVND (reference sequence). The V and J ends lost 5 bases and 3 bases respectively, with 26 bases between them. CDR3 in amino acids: CASSEEDSWPSYGYNEQFF. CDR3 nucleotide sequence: TGTGCCAGTAGTGAGGAGGACAGCTGGCCCAGCTACGGCTACAATGAGCAGTTCTTC.

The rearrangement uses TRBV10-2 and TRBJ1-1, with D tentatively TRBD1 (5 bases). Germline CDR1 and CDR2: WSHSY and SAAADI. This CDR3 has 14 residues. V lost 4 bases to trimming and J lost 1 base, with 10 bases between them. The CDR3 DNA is TGCGCCAGCAGTGGGACACCCAGGAACACTGAAGCTTTCTTT. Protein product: CASSGTPRNTEAFF.

The CDR3 DNA is TGTGCCAGCAGTTTATCGATCGGGGGAAGAAGGACCCAGTACTTC. It translates to CASSLSIGGRRTQYF. The chain couples TRBV27 to TRBJ2-5; D is perhaps TRBD2 (6 bases). CDR1 is MNHEY, CDR2 SMNVEV, per germline (reference sequence). The germline V and J ends were trimmed by 0 bases and 7 bases, with 15 bases remaining between them. The CDR3 is made up of 15 amino acids.

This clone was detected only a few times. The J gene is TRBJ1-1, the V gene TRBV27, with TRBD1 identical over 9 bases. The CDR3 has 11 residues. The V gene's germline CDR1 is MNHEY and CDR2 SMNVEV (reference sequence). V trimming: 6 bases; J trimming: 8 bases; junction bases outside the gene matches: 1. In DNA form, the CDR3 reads TGTGCCAGCAGAGGGACAGGGGAAGCTTTCTTT. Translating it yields CASRGTGEAFF.

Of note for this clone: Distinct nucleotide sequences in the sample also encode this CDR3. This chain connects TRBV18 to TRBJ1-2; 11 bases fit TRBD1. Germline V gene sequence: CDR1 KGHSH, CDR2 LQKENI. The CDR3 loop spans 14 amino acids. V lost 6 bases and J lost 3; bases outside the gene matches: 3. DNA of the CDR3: TGTGCCAGCTCCAGGACAGGGGGCGACTATGGCTACACCTTC. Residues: CASSRTGGDYGYTF.

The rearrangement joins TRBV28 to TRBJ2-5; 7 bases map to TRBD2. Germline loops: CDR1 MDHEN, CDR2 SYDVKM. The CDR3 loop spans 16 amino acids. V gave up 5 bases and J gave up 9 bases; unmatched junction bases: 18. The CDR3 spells CASSPYPSGLGLAQYF. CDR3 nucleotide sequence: TGTGCCAGCAGTCCCTATCCTAGCGGTCTTGGGTTGGCCCAGTACTTC.

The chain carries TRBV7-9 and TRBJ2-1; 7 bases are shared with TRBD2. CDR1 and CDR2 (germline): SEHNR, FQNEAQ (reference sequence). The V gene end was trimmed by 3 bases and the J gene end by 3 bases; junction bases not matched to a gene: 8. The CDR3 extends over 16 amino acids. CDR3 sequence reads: CASSFYVGTNYNEQFF. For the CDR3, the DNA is TGTGCCAGCAGCTTTTATGTTGGGACTAACTACAATGAGCAGTTCTTC.

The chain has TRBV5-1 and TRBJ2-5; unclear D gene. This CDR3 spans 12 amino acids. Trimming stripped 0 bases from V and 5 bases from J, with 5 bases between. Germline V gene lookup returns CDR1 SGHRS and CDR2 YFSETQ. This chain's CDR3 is CASSLAAETQYF. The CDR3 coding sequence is TGCGCCAGCAGCTTGGCCGCGGAGACCCAGTACTTC.

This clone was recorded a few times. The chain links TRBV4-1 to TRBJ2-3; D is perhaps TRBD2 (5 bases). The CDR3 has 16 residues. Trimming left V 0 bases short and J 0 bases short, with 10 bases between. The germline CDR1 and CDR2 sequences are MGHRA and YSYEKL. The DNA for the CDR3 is TGCGCCAGCAGCCAAGATTATCCGGGAAGCACAGATACGCAGTATTTT. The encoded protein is CASSQDYPGSTDTQYF.

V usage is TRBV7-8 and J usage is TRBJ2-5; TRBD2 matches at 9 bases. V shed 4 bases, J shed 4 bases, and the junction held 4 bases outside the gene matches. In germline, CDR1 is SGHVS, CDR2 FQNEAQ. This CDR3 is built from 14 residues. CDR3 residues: CASSYRSGGETQYF. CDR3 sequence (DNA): TGTGCCAGCAGCTACCGTAGCGGGGGAGAGACCCAGTACTTC. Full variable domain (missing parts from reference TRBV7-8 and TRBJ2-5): GAGVSQSPRYKVAKRGQDVALRCDPISGHVSLFWYQQALGQGPEFLTYFQNEAQLDKSGLPSDRFFAERPEGSVSTLKIQRTQQEDSAVYLCASSYRSGGETQYFGPGTRLLVL.

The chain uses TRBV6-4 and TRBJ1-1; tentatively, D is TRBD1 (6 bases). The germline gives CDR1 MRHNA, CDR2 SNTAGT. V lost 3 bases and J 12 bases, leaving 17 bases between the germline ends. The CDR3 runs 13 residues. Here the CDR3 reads CASSEGTQGKSFF. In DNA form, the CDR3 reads TGTGCCAGCAGTGAGGGGACCCAGGGGAAATCTTTCTTT.

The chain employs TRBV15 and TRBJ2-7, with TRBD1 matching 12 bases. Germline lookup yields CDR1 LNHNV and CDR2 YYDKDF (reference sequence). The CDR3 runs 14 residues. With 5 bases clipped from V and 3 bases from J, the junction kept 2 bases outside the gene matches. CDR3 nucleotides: TGTGCCACCAGCGGGGACAGGGGGCTCTACGAGCAGTACTTC. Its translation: CATSGDRGLYEQYF.

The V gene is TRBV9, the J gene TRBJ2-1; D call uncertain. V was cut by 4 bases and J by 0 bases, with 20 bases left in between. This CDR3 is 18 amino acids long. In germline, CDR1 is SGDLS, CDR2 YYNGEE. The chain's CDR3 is CASSSAWARRSSYNEQFF. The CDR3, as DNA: TGTGCCAGCAGCTCAGCTTGGGCTCGACGAAGCTCCTACAATGAGCAGTTCTTC. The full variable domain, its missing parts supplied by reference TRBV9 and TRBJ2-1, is DSGVTQTPKHLITATGQRVTLRCSPRSGDLSVYWYQQSLDQGLQFLIQYYNGEERAKGNILERFSAQQFPDLHSELNLSSLELGDSALYFCASSSAWARRSSYNEQFFGPGTRLTVL.

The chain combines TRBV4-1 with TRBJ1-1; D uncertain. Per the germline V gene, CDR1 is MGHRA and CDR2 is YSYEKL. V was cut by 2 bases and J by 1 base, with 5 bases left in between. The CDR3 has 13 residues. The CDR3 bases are TGCGCCAGCAGCCAATTCAAGAACACTGAAGCTTTCTTT. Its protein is CASSQFKNTEAFF.